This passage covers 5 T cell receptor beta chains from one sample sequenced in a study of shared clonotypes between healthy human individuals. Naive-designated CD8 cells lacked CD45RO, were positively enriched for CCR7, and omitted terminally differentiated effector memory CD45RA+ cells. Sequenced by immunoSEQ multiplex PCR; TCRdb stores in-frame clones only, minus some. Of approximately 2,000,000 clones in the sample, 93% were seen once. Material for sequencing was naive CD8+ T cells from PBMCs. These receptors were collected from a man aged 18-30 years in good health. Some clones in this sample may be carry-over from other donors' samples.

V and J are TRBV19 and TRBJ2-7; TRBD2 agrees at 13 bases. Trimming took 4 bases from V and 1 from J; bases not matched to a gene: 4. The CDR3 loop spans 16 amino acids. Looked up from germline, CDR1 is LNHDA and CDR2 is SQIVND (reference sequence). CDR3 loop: CASSTPGLAGSYEQYF. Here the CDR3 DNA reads TGTGCCAGTAGTACCCCGGGACTAGCGGGGTCCTACGAGCAGTACTTC.

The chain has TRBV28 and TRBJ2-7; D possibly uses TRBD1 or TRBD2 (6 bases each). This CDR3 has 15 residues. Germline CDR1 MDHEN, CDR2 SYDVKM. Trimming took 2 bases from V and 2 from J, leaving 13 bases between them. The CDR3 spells CASSLAPGEAYEQYF. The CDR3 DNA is TGTGCCAGCAGTTTAGCGCCAGGGGAGGCCTACGAGCAGTACTTC.

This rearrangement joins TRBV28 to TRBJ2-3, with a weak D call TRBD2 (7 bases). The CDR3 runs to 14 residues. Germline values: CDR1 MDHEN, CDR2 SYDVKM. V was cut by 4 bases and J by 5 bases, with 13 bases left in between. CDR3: CASSWRGGQDTQYF. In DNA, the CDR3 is TGTGCCAGCAGTTGGAGGGGGGGTCAAGATACGCAGTATTTT. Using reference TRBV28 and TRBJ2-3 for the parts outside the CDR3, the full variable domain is DVKVTQSSRYLVKRTGEKVFLECVQDMDHENMFWYRQDPGLGLRLIYFSYDVKMKEKGDIPEGYSVSREKKERFSLILESASTNQTSMYLCASSWRGGQDTQYFGPGTRLTVL.

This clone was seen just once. The DNA for the CDR3 is TGTGCCAGCAGTTTAACGAACGGACTAGCGGGAGGGGACGGCGGCACAGATACGCAGTATTTT. Translation gives CASSLTNGLAGGDGGTDTQYF. The chain has TRBV27 and TRBJ2-3; 15 bases map to TRBD2. The CDR3 has 21 amino acids. CDR1 and CDR2 from the germline V gene are MNHEY and SMNVEV (reference sequence). With V trimmed by 2 bases and J by 1 base, 13 bases remained unmatched.

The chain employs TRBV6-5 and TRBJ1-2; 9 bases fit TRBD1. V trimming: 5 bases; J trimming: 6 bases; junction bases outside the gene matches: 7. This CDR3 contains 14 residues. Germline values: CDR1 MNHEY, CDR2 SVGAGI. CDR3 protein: CASSPDRGGDGYTF. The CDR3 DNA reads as TGTGCCAGCAGTCCGGACAGGGGAGGGGATGGCTACACCTTC.